Listed below are T cell receptor beta chains from one sample, sequenced in a study of metastatic and nonmetastatic thyroid tumors. TCRdb re-called the PCR reads with MiXCR. The top ten hold approximately 8.7% of the sample, which has about 39,000 clones, roughly an eighth seen once. Source material: blood. These receptors all come from a male donor with papillary thyroid cancer or a benign thyroid nodule (not recorded which). Some clones in this sample may be carry-over from other donors' samples. Both conserved end residues are part of each CDR3. D genes are given only for firm matches. Size is omitted from some rows. Given values are once, few, many or a class for expanded clones.

d_gene: TRBD1
abundance: NA
j_gene: TRBJ2-3
v_gene: TRBV6-5
CDR3aa: CASSSAWTGWDTQYF
CDR3nt: TGTGCCAGCAGTTCCGCCTGGACAGGGTGGGATACGCAGTATTTT

d_gene: NA
abundance: medium-sized
j_gene: TRBJ2-7
v_gene: TRBV28
CDR3aa: CASSVQGYEQYF
CDR3nt: TGTGCCAGCAGCGTACAGGGTTACGAGCAGTACTTC

d_gene: NA
abundance: NA
j_gene: TRBJ1-1
v_gene: TRBV30
CDR3aa: CAYRANTEAFF
CDR3nt: TGTGCCTACAGGGCTAACACTGAAGCTTTCTTT

d_gene: NA
abundance: medium-sized
j_gene: TRBJ1-2
v_gene: TRBV27
CDR3aa: CASREELGDYGYTF
CDR3nt: TGTGCCAGCAGGGAAGAGTTGGGGGACTATGGCTACACCTTC

d_gene: TRBD2
abundance: many
j_gene: TRBJ2-1
v_gene: TRBV20-1
CDR3aa: CSARDGGVAGVGNEQFF
CDR3nt: TGCAGTGCTAGAGACGGAGGGGTAGCGGGAGTTGGGAATGAGCAGTTCTTC

d_gene: NA
abundance: NA
j_gene: TRBJ1-2
v_gene: TRBV12-3/TRBV12-4
CDR3aa: CASSLAGYPAPTTYGYTF
CDR3nt: TGTGCCAGCAGTTTAGCAGGGTACCCCGCACCAACGACATATGGCTACACCTTC

d_gene: NA
abundance: many
j_gene: TRBJ2-1
v_gene: TRBV12-3/TRBV12-4
CDR3aa: CASSPHLSSAGSEQFF
CDR3nt: TGTGCCAGCAGTCCCCATCTTAGCTCAGCCGGGAGTGAGCAGTTCTTC

d_gene: NA
abundance: many
j_gene: TRBJ2-7
v_gene: TRBV3-1
CDR3aa: CASSRGKAYEQYF
CDR3nt: TGTGCCAGCAGCCGAGGGAAGGCCTACGAGCAGTACTTC

d_gene: TRBD1
abundance: many
j_gene: TRBJ2-2
v_gene: TRBV4-1
CDR3aa: CASSPAGTGNTGELFF
CDR3nt: TGCGCCAGCAGCCCCGCCGGGACAGGGAACACCGGGGAGCTGTTTTTT

d_gene: NA
abundance: many
j_gene: TRBJ2-1
v_gene: TRBV12-3/TRBV12-4
CDR3aa: CASSPHAGNEQFF
CDR3nt: TGTGCCAGCAGTCCCCATGCTGGCAATGAGCAGTTCTTC